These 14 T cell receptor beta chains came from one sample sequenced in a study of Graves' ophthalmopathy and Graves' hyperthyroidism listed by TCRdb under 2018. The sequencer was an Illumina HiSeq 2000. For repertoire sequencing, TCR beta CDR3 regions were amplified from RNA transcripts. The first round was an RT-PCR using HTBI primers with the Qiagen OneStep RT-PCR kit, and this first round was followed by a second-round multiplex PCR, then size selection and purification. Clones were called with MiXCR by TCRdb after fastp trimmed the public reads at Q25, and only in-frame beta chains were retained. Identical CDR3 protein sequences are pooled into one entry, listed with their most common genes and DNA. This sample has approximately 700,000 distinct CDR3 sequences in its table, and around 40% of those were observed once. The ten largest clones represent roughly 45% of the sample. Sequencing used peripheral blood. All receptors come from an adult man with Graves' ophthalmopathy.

Here the CDR3 reads CASSLSPTTNTGELFF. The DNA of the CDR3 is TGTGCCAGCAGCTTATCCCCGACTACGAACACCGGGGAGCTGTTTTTT. The V gene is TRBV7-2, the J gene TRBJ2-2, with a tentative D call TRBD2 (5 bases). Germline V gene data show CDR1 as SGHTA and CDR2 as FQGNSA. CDR3 length: 16 amino acids. The V end lost 2 bases, the J end lost 0 bases, and 10 bases lay between the germline ends.

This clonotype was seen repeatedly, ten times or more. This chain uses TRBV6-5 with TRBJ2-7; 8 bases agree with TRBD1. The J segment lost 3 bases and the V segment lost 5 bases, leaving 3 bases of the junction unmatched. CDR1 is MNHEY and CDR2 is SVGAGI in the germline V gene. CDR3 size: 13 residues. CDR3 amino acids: CASSRTGYYEQYF. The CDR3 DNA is TGTGCCAGCAGTAGGACAGGGTACTACGAGCAGTACTTC.

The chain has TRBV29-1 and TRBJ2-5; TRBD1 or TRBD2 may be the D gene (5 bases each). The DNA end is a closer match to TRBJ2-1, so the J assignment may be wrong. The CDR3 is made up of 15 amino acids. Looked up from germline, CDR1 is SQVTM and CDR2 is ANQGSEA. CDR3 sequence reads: CSVTRMWDANNEQFF. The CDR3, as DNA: TGCAGCGTGACACGAATGTGGGACGCAAACAATGAGCAGTTCTTC.

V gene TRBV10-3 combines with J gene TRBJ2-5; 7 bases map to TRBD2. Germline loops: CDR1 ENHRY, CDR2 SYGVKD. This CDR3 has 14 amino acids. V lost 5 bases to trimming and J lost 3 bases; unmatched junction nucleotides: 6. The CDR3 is CAISSGDGKETQYF. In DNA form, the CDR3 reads TGTGCCATCAGTAGCGGGGACGGAAAAGAGACCCAGTACTTC.

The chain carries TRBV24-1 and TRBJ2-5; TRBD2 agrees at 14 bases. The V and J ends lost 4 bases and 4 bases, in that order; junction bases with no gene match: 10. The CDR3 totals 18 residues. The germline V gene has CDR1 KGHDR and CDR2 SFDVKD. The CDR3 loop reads CATSDPGTSGSGGETQYF. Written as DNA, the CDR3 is TGTGCCACCAGTGACCCCGGGACTAGCGGGAGTGGAGGAGAGACCCAGTACTTC.

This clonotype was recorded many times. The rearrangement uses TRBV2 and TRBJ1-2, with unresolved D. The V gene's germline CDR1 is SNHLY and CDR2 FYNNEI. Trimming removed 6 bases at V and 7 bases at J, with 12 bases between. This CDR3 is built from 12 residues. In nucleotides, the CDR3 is TGTGCCAGCAGCTCACAATTATCTGGCTACACCTTC. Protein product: CASSSQLSGYTF.

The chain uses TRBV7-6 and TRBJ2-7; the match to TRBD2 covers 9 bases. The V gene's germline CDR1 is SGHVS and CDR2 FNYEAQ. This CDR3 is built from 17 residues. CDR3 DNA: TGTGCTAGTGGAATCCAAGGCCGACTAGCGGCTTCCTACGAGCAGTACTTC. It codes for CASGIQGRLAASYEQYF.

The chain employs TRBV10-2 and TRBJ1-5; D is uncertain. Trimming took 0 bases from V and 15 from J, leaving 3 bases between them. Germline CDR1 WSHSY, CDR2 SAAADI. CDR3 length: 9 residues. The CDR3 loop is CASSESGHF. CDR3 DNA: TGCGCCAGCAGTGAGTCAGGGCATTTT.

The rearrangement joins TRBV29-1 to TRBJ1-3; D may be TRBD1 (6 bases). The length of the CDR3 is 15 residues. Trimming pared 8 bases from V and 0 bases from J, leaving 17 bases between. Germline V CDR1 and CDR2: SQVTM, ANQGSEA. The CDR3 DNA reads TGCAGCTCCTTGGGGGCCGGAGCCTCTGGAAACACCATATATTTT. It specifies CSSLGAGASGNTIYF.

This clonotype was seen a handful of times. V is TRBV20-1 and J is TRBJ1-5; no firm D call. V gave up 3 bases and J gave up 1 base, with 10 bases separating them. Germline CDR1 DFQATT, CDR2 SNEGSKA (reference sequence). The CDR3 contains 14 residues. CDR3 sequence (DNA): TGCAGTGCTAGTGACGGGTTGAGCAATCAGCCCCAGCATTTT. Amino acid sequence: CSASDGLSNQPQHF.

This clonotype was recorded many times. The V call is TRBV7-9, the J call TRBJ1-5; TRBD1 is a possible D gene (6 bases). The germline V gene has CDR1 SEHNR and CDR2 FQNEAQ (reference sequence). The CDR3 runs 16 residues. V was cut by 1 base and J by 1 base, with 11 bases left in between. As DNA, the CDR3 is TGTGCCAGCAGCTTAGGGGGGCAGGGCAGCAATCAGCCCCAGCATTTT. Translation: CASSLGGQGSNQPQHF.

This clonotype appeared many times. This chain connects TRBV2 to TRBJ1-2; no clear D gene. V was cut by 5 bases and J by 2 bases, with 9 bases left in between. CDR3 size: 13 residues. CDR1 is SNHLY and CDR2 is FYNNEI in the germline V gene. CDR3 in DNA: TGTGCCAGCAGTTCGGAGACGAACTATGGCTACACCTTC. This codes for CASSSETNYGYTF.

CDR3 bases: TGCAGCGACAACAGGGATCAGCCCCAGCATTTT. Translation: CSDNRDQPQHF. The chain carries TRBV29-1 and TRBJ1-5; possibly TRBD1 for D (6 bases). The V end was cut by 7 bases, the J end by 5 bases, with 9 bases between. There are 11 residues in the CDR3. The germline gives CDR1 SQVTM, CDR2 ANQGSEA.

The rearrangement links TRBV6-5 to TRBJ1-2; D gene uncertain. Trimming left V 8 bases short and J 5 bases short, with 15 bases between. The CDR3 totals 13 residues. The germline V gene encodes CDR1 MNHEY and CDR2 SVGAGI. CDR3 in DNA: TGTGCCAGCGGGATTGGGCCGACGTATGGCTACACCTTC. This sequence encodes CASGIGPTYGYTF.